This passage covers 9 T cell receptor beta chains from one sample sequenced in a study of T-cell memory formation after mild COVID-19. TCRdb re-called the 5' RACE reads with MiXCR, one entry per CDR3 protein. Of about 390,000 distinct CDR3 sequences detected, about 17% appear once; the ten largest clones hold around a fifth. Sequences were obtained from PBMCs or a T cell subset sorted from them (not recorded which). The receptor set was obtained from a man younger than 35 who had mild COVID-19 (a few samples of this study predate the infection). Cell type and time point are not known.

In this sample, this clonotype turned up a few times. This sequence joins TRBV5-1 and TRBJ1-1, with TRBD1 matching over 7 bases. This CDR3 is 16 amino acids long. Germline-derived CDR1 and CDR2 are SGHRS and YFSETQ. V shed 2 bases, J shed 0 bases, and the junction held 7 bases outside the gene matches. CDR3 in DNA: TGCGCCAGCAGCTTCCGGACAGGTGGGATGAACACTGAAGCTTTCTTT. Translation gives CASSFRTGGMNTEAFF.

The genes are TRBV5-6 and TRBJ2-1, with D tentatively TRBD2 (5 bases). The CDR3 runs to 14 residues. V gave up 4 bases and J gave up 12 bases, with 20 bases separating them. Germline values: CDR1 SGHDT, CDR2 YYEEEE. The CDR3 bases are TGTGCCAGCAGCGTCGCTGAGGGCCGTAGGTGGCAGTTCTTC. Encoded protein: CASSVAEGRRWQFF. Combining the CDR3 with reference TRBV5-6 and TRBJ2-1 gives the whole variable domain DAGVTQSPTHLIKTRGQQVTLRCSPKSGHDTVSWYQQALGQGPQFIFQYYEEEERQRGNFPDRFSGHQFPNYSSELNVNALLLGDSALYLCASSVAEGRRWQFFGPGTRLTVL.

In its sample, this clonotype was seen many times. V and J are TRBV6-5 and TRBJ1-5; D gene ambiguous. The V end lost 3 bases, the J end lost 6 bases, and 6 bases lay between the germline ends. The CDR3 covers 12 residues. The V gene's germline CDR1 is MNHEY and CDR2 SVGAGI. Written as DNA, the CDR3 is TGTGCCAGCAGTTATCTAGGTCAGCCCCAGCATTTT. It is translated as CASSYLGQPQHF.

This clonotype was recorded once. This sequence joins TRBV7-7 and TRBJ2-1, with 7 bases identical to TRBD2. CDR1 SSHAT and CDR2 FNYEAQ come from the germline V gene (reference sequence). This CDR3 has 14 amino acids. V dropped 5 bases and J dropped 8; count of bases not matched to a gene: 9. CDR3 amino acids: CASSKSGLVHEQFF. The CDR3 region has the DNA TGTGCCAGCAGCAAATCAGGACTAGTTCATGAGCAGTTCTTC.

The chain has TRBV6-5 and TRBJ2-5, with 7 bases lining up with TRBD2. The V segment lost 3 bases and the J segment 5 bases; nucleotides outside the gene matches: 12. Germline V gene data show CDR1 as MNHEY and CDR2 as SVGAGI. This CDR3 spans 16 amino acids. The CDR3, as DNA: TGTGCCAGCAGTTATCTTGAGGGACTAACCCTCGAGACCCAGTACTTC. This encodes CASSYLEGLTLETQYF.

The chain is built from TRBV6-6 and TRBJ2-1; D is unclear. Germline CDR1 is MNHNY and CDR2 is SVGAGI (reference sequence). The CDR3 has 13 residues. V dropped 0 bases and J dropped 7 bases, with 7 bases sitting between them. CDR3 amino acids: CASSYSFDNEQFF. The CDR3 nucleotides read TGTGCCAGCAGTTACTCCTTTGATAATGAGCAGTTCTTC.

This clonotype was found a few times. The chain is built from TRBV5-1 and TRBJ2-5, with D uncertain. Deletions cut 3 bases from V and 0 bases from J, with 9 bases between. Germline V lookup: CDR1 SGHRS, CDR2 YFSETQ. This CDR3 region has 14 residues. Written as DNA, the CDR3 is TGCGCCAGCAGCTCCTTACCAGACCAAGAGACCCAGTACTTC. Protein product: CASSSLPDQETQYF.

This clonotype showed up just a few times. V gene TRBV7-2 combines with J gene TRBJ2-3, with D perhaps TRBD2 (5 bases). The CDR3 has 14 residues. Trimming shortened V by 6 bases and J by 6 bases, and 16 bases separated the two germline ends. Germline values: CDR1 SGHTA, CDR2 FQGNSA. CDR3 amino acids: CASSPAGLWDTQYF. The CDR3 DNA reads TGTGCCAGCAGTCCGGCGGGCCTTTGGGATACGCAGTATTTT. Together with reference TRBV7-2 and TRBJ2-3, the CDR3 gives the full variable domain: GAGVSQSPSNKVTEKGKDVELRCDPISGHTALYWYRQSLGQGLEFLIYFQGNSAPDKSGLPSDRFSAERTGGSVSTLTIQRTQQEDSAVYLCASSPAGLWDTQYFGPGTRLTVL.

V gene TRBV20-1 combines with J gene TRBJ2-5; no reliable D call. Looked up from germline, CDR1 is DFQATT and CDR2 is SNEGSKA (reference sequence). The CDR3 is 11 residues long. Trimming took 6 bases from V and 3 from J, leaving 8 bases between them. CDR3 sequence (DNA): TGCAGTGCCGGGTTAAAAGAGACCCAGTACTTC. It yields the protein CSAGLKETQYF.